The source of this T cell receptor beta chain is a study of human T cells and chemical hapten exposure. Across the study: Sensitization employed 2% DPC on about 2 cm by about 2 cm of upper inner arm skin. Each patient's scalp received weekly diphenylcyclopropenone throughout the approximately 24-week study. The study patch tested 0.01% DPC on the upper back and read results at 6 days.

This CDR3 is built from 18 residues. With V trimmed by 2 bases and J by 6 bases, 10 bases remained unmatched. Germline lookup yields CDR1 KGHSH and CDR2 LQKENI. This clonotype appeared a few times. Time point specified: patch test 2, 6 weeks after DPC sensitization. Treatment given: therapeutic diphenylcyclopropenone sensitization with weekly scalp DPC. Via MiXCR, TCRdb re-called the RACE reads, giving one row per CDR3 protein. The table shows more than 90,000 distinct CDR3 sequences, with approximately 10% occurring only once. This chain links TRBV18 with TRBJ2-1; 13 bases align to TRBD2. This clonotype originated in a woman in her thirties or forties with alopecia areata. Some clones in this sample may be carry-over from other donors' samples. This sample comprised whole blood, obtained in connection with sensitization to the hapten diphenylcyclopropenone (DPC). The CDR3 DNA is TGTGCCAGCTCACCAGTCCCCTTTACTAGCGGGGGGGGCAATGAGCAGTTCTTC. Protein sequence: CASSPVPFTSGGGNEQFF. The full variable domain, with the rest looked up from reference TRBV18 and TRBJ2-1, is NAGVMQNPRHLVRRRGQEARLRCSPMKGHSHVYWYRQLPEEGLKFMVYLQKENIIDESGMPKERFSAEFPKEGPSILRIQQVVRGDSAAYFCASSPVPFTSGGGNEQFFGPGTRLTVL.